This TCR beta chain was profiled in a study of blood T cells in healthy people across ages. This clonotype has just a few counts. Next came a second PCR, run for about 6 to 11 cycles, which used a sample-barcoded 5' primer along with a J-beta primer mix. TCRdb reanalysed the 5' RACE reads using MiXCR and keeps one entry per CDR3 protein. The data contain 750,000 to 1,000,000 distinct CDR3 sequences, around 29% of them singletons. Germline values: CDR1 WSHSY, CDR2 SAAADI. The J segment lost 8 bases and the V segment lost 6 bases, leaving 6 bases of the junction unmatched. The CDR3 is 13 residues long. This sample also appeared in a second study, on T cells of mothers and their children. From that second work: TCR recombination output is shaped by thymic selection similarly in related and unrelated pairs.

The sequencing input was blood. This receptor was taken from a middle-aged woman in good health. The J gene is TRBJ1-4, the V gene TRBV10-2; 7 bases align to TRBD1. CDR3 nucleotide sequence: TGCGCCAGCAGCCCGACAGGGCGGGAAAAACTGTTTTTT. Its translation: CASSPTGREKLFF.